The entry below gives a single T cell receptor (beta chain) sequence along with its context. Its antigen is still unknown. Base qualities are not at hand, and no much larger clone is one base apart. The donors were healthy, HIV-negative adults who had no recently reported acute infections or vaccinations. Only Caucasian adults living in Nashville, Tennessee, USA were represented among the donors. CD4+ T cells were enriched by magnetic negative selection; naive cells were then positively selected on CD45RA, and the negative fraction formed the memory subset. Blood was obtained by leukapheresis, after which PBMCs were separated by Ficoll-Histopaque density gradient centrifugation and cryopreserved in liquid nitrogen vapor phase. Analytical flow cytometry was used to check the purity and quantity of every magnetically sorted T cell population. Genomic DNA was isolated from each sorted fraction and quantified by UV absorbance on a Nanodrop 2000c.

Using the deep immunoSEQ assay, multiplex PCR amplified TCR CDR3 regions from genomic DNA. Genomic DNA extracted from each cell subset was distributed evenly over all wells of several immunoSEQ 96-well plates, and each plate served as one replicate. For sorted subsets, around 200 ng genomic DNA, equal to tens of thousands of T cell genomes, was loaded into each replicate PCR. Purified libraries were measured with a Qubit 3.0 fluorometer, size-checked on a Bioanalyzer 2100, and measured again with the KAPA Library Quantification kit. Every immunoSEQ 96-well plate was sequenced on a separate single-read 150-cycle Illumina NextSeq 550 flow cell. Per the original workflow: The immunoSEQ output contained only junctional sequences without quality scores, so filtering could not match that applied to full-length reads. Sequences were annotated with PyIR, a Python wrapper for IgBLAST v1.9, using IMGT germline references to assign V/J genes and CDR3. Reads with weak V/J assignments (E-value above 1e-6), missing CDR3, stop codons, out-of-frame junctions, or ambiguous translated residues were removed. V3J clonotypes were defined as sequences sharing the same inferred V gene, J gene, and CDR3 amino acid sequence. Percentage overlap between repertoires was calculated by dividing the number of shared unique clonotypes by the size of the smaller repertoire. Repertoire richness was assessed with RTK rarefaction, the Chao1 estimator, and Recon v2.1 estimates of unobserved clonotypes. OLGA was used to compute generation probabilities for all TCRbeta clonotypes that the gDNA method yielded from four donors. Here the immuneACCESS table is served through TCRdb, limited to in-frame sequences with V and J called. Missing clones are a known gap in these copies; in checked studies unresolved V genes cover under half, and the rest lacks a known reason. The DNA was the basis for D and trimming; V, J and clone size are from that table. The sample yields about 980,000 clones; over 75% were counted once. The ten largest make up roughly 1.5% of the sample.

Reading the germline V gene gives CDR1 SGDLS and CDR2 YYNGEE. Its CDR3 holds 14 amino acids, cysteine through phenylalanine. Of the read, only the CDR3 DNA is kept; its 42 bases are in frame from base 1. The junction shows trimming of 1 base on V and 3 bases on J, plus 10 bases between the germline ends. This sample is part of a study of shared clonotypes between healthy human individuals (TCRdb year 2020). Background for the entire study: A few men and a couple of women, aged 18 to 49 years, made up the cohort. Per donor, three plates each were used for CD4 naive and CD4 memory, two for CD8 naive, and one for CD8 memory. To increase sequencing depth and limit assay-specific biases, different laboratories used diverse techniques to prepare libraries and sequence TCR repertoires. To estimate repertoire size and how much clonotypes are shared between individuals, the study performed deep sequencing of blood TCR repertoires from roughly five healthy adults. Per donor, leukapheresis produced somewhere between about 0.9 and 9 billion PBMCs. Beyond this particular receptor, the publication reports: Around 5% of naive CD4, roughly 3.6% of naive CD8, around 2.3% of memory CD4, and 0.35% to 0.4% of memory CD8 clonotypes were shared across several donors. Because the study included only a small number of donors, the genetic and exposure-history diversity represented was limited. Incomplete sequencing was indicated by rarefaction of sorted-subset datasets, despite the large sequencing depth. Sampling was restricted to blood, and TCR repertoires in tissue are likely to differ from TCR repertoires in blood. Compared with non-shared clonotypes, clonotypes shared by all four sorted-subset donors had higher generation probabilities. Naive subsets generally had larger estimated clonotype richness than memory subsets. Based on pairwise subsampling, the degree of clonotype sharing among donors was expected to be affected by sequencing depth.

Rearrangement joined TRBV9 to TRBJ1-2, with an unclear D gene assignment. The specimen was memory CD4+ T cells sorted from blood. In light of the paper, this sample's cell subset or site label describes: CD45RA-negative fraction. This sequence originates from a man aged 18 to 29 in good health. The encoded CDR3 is CASSVSTTDYGYTF. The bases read TGTGCCAGCAGCGTATCCACTACAGACTATGGCTACACCTTC.